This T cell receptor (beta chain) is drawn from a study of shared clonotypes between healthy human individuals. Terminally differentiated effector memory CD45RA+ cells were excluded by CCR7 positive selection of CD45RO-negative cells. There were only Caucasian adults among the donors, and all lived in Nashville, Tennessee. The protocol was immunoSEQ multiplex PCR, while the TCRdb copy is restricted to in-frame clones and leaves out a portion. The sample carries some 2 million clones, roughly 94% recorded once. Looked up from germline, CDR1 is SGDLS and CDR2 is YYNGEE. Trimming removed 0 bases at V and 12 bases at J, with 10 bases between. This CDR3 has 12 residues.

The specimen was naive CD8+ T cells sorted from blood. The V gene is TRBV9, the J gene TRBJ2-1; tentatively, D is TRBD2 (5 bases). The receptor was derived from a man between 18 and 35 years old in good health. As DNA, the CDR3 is TGTGCCAGCAGCGTAGGAGGAGGAGGGCAGTTCTTC. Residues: CASSVGGGGQFF. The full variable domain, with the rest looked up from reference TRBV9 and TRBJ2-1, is DSGVTQTPKHLITATGQRVTLRCSPRSGDLSVYWYQQSLDQGLQFLIQYYNGEERAKGNILERFSAQQFPDLHSELNLSSLELGDSALYFCASSVGGGGQFFGPGTRLTVL.